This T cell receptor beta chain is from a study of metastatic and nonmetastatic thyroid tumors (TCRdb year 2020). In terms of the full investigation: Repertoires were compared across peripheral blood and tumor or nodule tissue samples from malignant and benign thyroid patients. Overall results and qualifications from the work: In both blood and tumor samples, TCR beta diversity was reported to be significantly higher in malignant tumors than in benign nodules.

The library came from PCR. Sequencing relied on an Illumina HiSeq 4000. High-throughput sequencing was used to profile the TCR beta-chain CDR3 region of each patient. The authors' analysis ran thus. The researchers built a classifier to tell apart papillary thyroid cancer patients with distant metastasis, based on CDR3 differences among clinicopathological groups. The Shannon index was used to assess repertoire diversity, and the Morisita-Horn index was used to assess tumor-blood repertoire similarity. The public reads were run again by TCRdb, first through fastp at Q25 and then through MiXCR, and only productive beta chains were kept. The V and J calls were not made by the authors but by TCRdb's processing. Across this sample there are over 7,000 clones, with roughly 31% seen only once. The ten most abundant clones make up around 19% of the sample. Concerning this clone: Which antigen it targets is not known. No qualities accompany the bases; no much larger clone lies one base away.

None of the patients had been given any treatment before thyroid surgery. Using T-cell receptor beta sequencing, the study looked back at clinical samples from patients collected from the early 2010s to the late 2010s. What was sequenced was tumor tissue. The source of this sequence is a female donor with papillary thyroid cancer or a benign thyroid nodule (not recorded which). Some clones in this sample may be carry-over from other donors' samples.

The CDR3 loop reads CSAAGGGSGYEQYF. DNA sequence: TGCAGTGCTGCCGGTGGGGGATCGGGTTACGAGCAGTACTTC. The chain is assembled from TRBV20-1 and TRBJ2-7; the D call is possibly TRBD1 or TRBD2, each sharing 5 bases. V and J are truncated by 5 bases and 4 bases respectively, leaving an intervening sequence of 18 bases. From the germline V gene (reference sequence), CDR1 is DFQATT and CDR2 is SNEGSKA. The CDR3 sequence holds 14 residues, the cysteine and phenylalanine included. Left in the record is the CDR3 DNA by itself, 42 bases read in frame from the first base.